Given below is one TCR beta chain in context. This sample is part of a study of blood T cell repertoires in COVID-19. Enrollees, roughly 18 to 95 years old, lived in 24 US areas. Within the 2 weeks before study entry, each person in the exposed group met a COVID-19 case. The ends were cut back, 1 base at V and 4 bases at J, with 10 bases in the middle. This CDR3 is 15 amino acids long. Per germline, CDR1 SGHAT and CDR2 FQNNGV. Profiled with immunoSEQ multiplex PCR; TCRdb holds only in-frame clones, not every one. The repertoire holds more than 300,000 clones, with approximately 90% as singletons. This clonotype was obtained from a woman in her twenties or thirties who had been exposed to COVID-19. The sample comprised PBMCs or T cells enriched from blood (not recorded which). The rearrangement uses TRBV11-2 and TRBJ1-4, with D possibly matching TRBD1 (5 bases). For the CDR3, the DNA is TGTGCCAGCAGCTTAGGCCCAGGGATTAATGAAAAACTGTTTTTT. It translates to CASSLGPGINEKLFF. Full variable domain (remainder filled in from reference TRBV11-2 and TRBJ1-4): EAGVAQSPRYKIIEKRQSVAFWCNPISGHATLYWYQQILGQGPKLLIQFQNNGVVDDSQLPKDRFSAERLKGVDSTLKIQPAKLEDSAVYLCASSLGPGINEKLFFGSGTQLSVL.